This T cell receptor (beta chain) was identified in a study of long-term antiretroviral therapy in people with HIV. Study findings and constraints: In the period from about 2004 to 2017, blood was collected, possibly under older ART regimens. Controls showed broader CDR3 length ranges than did the HIV repertoires. Post-ART diversity increased but stayed below transplant donor controls.

In its sample, this clone was seen once. Its antigen remains unidentified. In germline, CDR1 is LNHDA, CDR2 SQIVND (reference sequence). V was trimmed by 6 bases and J by 0 bases, leaving 10 bases between them. The CDR3 contains 14 residues. At the survey level, the v3.0 immunoSEQ assay was run. Sequencing was directed toward 40,000-50,000 T-cell genomes in each sample. Produced via immunoSEQ multiplex PCR; TCRdb's table is partial and in-frame only. The sample yields approximately 17,000 clones, roughly 80% seen once. Sequenced here: unsorted PBMCs, sampled less than 1.3 years before starting antiretroviral therapy. The source of this sequence is a man aged 30 to 45 with HIV. V usage is TRBV19 and J usage is TRBJ2-3, with D perhaps TRBD1 (6 bases). The CDR3 loop is CASRSRGSTDTQYF. The CDR3, as DNA: TGTGCCAGTAGGAGCAGGGGTAGCACAGATACGCAGTATTTT.